This is a list of T cell receptor beta chains from one sample in a study of CXCR3-negative and CXCR3-positive naive CD8 T cells. With the 5' RACE reads reprocessed, TCRdb shows one record per CDR3 protein and no DNA. Its clone listing holds roughly 60,000 distinct CDR3 sequences. The sequencing input was naive CXCR3+ CD8+ T cells from blood. These receptors were taken from a human donor in good health. Some clones in this sample may be carry-over from other donors' samples. CDR3s include the opening cysteine and the closing phenylalanine or tryptophan.

CDR3 protein: CASSSTGTGSDEQFF; V gene: TRBV6-1; J gene: TRBJ2-1
CDR3 protein: CASSLEGQANYEQYF; V gene: TRBV7-6; J gene: TRBJ2-7
CDR3 protein: CASSFSIGGTDTQYF; V gene: TRBV28; J gene: TRBJ2-3
CDR3 protein: CASSLNTGGRGETQYF; V gene: TRBV7-3; J gene: TRBJ2-5
CDR3 protein: CSVEDRTPLAKNIQYF; V gene: TRBV29-1; J gene: TRBJ2-4
CDR3 protein: CASSLIGGASSYNEKFF; V gene: TRBV7-3; J gene: TRBJ2-1
CDR3 protein: CSARDAEYNSPLHF; V gene: TRBV20-1; J gene: TRBJ1-6
CDR3 protein: CASSWTGGFREQYF; V gene: TRBV27; J gene: TRBJ2-7
CDR3 protein: CSVLGTRTAGELFF; V gene: TRBV29-1; J gene: TRBJ2-2
CDR3 protein: CASSSSSDPGGNTGELFF; V gene: TRBV7-6; J gene: TRBJ2-2
CDR3 protein: CASSPYRDRGHEQYF; V gene: TRBV6-5; J gene: TRBJ2-7
CDR3 protein: CSASDRDSVSYNEQFF; V gene: TRBV20-1; J gene: TRBJ2-1
CDR3 protein: CASSLKGGIYEQYF; V gene: TRBV27; J gene: TRBJ2-7